A selection of T cell receptor beta chains follows, all from one sample in a study of graft-versus-host responses after intestinal transplantation. Assay used: immunoSEQ multiplex PCR; TCRdb lists only in-frame clones, some missing. The sample carries 75,000 to 100,000 clones, around 90% recorded once. Sample: PBMCs, taken 450 to 480 days after intestinal transplant. The receptor set was obtained from a human patient who received an intestinal transplant, so some T cells may come from the graft donor. Both conserved end residues are part of each CDR3. A D gene is named only where the DNA matches it firmly. Some rows mark clone size as missing; the rest say once, few, many or name a class of expanded clone.

D gene,V gene,clone size,J gene,CDR3 protein,CDR3 DNA
NA,TRBV7-8,once,TRBJ1-5,CASSLGQYNQPQHF,TGTGCCAGCAGCTTGGGGCAGTACAATCAGCCCCAGCATTTT
NA,TRBV7-7,NA,TRBJ2-2,CASSRTRVADTGELFF,TGTGCTAGCAGCCGAACCAGGGTGGCGGACACCGGGGAGCTGTTTTTT
TRBD1,TRBV18,NA,TRBJ2-3,CASSPVRTGGTDTQYF,TGTGCCAGCTCCCCCGTCCGGACAGGGGGCACAGATACGCAGTATTTT
NA,TRBV5-6,NA,TRBJ1-1,CASSSVLNTEAFF,TGTGCCAGCAGCTCCGTTCTAAACACTGAAGCTTTCTTT
TRBD1,TRBV6-6,NA,TRBJ1-2,CAGRHITGTAYGYTF,TGTGCCGGCAGGCATATTACGGGGACAGCCTATGGCTACACCTTC
NA,TRBV19,NA,TRBJ2-3,CASSIPQTGRLPDTQYF,TGTGCCAGTAGTATACCTCAGACAGGGAGGCTACCAGATACGCAGTATTTT
TRBD1,TRBV5-5,NA,TRBJ2-7,CASRPGGPYSYEQYF,TGTGCCAGCAGACCAGGGGGCCCCTACTCCTACGAGCAGTACTTC
TRBD1,TRBV13,NA,TRBJ2-4,CASSVRTGGPTKNIQYF,TGTGCCAGCAGCGTTCGGACAGGCGGTCCCACCAAAAACATTCAGTACTTC
TRBD1,TRBV19,NA,TRBJ1-4,CASSLWTGRGEKLFF,TGTGCCAGTAGTCTCTGGACAGGTCGGGGTGAAAAACTGTTTTTT
NA,TRBV4-2,NA,TRBJ2-2,CASSQDRAAGELFF,TGTGCCAGCAGCCAAGACAGGGCGGCCGGGGAGCTGTTTTTT
NA,TRBV28,NA,TRBJ2-7,CASSYRWAGLASYEQYF,TGTGCCAGCAGTTACCGCTGGGCGGGACTGGCCTCCTACGAGCAGTACTTC
NA,TRBV2,NA,TRBJ2-3,CASRGSTDTQYF,TGTGCCAGCAGGGGGAGCACAGATACGCAGTATTTT
NA,TRBV9,NA,TRBJ1-6,CASSVGGGANSPLHF,TGTGCCAGCAGCGTGGGAGGGGGGGCTAATTCACCCCTCCACTTT
TRBD2,TRBV5-6,NA,TRBJ2-7,CASRRKGTSYEQYF,TGTGCCAGCAGGCGGAAGGGGACTAGCTACGAGCAGTACTTC
NA,TRBV5-6,once,TRBJ2-7,CASSLSGPLEQYF,TGTGCCAGCAGCTTGTCGGGGCCCCTCGAGCAGTACTTC
NA,TRBV6-5,NA,TRBJ1-2,CASSYSGKGGYGYTF,TGTGCCAGCAGTTACTCAGGAAAGGGTGGCTATGGCTACACCTTC
NA,TRBV14,NA,TRBJ2-7,CASSHPGPVYEQYF,TGTGCCAGCAGCCACCCCGGACCAGTCTACGAGCAGTACTTC
TRBD1,TRBV4-2,NA,TRBJ1-2,CASSHPTGIGYGYTF,TGTGCCAGCAGCCACCCGACAGGGATAGGTTATGGCTACACCTTC
NA,TRBV18,NA,TRBJ1-3,CASSPVGSSGNTIYF,TGTGCCAGCTCACCAGTGGGGTCCTCTGGAAACACCATATATTTT